The entry below gives a single TCR beta chain sequence along with its context. Antigen unknown. This sample is part of a study of chemoradiotherapy in HPV16-positive cancers. The CDR3 length is 15 residues. The germline CDR1 and CDR2 sequences are SNHLY and FYNNEI. Trimming took 6 bases from V and 1 from J; bases not matched to a gene: 5. Findings and limits, study-wide: Functional assays defining HPV-specific T cells used only two HPV16-positive patients. Non-HPV-specific T cells did not expand in tumors during treatment, whereas candidate HPV-specific clones and E7-related motifs did.

Libraries were prepared by immunoSEQ multiplex PCR; TCRdb keeps only in-frame clonotypes and omits some of them. This sample yields about 30,000 clones, of which over 80% are seen a single time; 20% to 25% belongs to the top ten. The sample here was blood, taken from a patient who underwent chemoradiotherapy. The chain has TRBV2 and TRBJ2-3; 9 bases align to TRBD1. This clonotype was sampled from a human donor with HPV-associated anogenital cancer. CDR3 coding DNA: TGTGCCAGCAGCCTCCGGGACAGGGGCACAGATACGCAGTATTTT. Translated, it gives CASSLRDRGTDTQYF.